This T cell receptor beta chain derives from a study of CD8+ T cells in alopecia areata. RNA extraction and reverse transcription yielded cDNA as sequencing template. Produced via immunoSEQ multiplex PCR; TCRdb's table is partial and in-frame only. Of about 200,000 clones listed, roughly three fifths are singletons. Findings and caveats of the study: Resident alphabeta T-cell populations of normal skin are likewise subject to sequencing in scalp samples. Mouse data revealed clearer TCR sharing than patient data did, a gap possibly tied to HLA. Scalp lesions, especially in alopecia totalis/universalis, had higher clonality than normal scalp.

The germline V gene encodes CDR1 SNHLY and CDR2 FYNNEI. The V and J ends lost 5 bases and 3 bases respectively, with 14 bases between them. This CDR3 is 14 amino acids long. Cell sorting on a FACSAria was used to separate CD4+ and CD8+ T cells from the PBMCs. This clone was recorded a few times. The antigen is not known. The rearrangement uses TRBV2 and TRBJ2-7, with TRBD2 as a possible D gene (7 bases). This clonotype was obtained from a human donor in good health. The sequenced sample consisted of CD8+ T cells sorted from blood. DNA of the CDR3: TGTGCCAGCAGTCCGGGGGGCAGGATCTACGAGCAGTACTTC. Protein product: CASSPGGRIYEQYF.